Presented here are 32 T cell receptor beta chains from one specimen sequenced in a study of CD8 T cells in ankylosing spondylitis. Points from the study as a whole: Blood from ankylosing spondylitis patients appeared to carry a characteristic eight-variant TCR beta motif.

TCRdb called the 5' RACE reads again in MiXCR, with one record for every CDR3 protein. The sample shows a few hundred thousand distinct CDR3 sequences, 18% of them seen only once. The antigens these receptors bind are not known. Sequenced input: blood, either unsorted or a sorted T cell fraction (not recorded which). Every receptor here comes from a male donor with ankylosing spondylitis.

This clonotype has only a few counts. V is TRBV6-1 and J is TRBJ2-5, with 7 bases that match TRBD2. The V gene's germline CDR1 is MNHNS and CDR2 SASEGT. The CDR3 extends over 16 amino acids. Trimming cost V 6 bases and J 5 bases; bases outside gene matches: 15. CDR3 bases: TGTGCCAGCAGCCCAGTGGGGGGGTCCCAAGGGGAGACCCAGTACTTC. Its translation is CASSPVGGSQGETQYF.

The sample holds a few counts of this clonotype. The rearrangement uses TRBV20-1 and TRBJ2-1; the D is unclear. The germline V and J ends were trimmed by 0 bases and 5 bases, with 11 bases remaining between them. Germline V gene lookup returns CDR1 DFQATT and CDR2 SNEGSKA (reference sequence). The CDR3 totals 14 residues. The CDR3 coding sequence is TGCAGTGCTAGAGATTATTCCCATAACAATGAGCAGTTCTTC. Amino acids: CSARDYSHNNEQFF.

J is TRBJ2-7 and V is TRBV7-9; D unclear. The CDR3 consists of 15 residues. Germline-derived CDR1 and CDR2 are SEHNR and FQNEAQ (reference sequence). The ends were cut back, 3 bases at V and 1 base at J, with 13 bases in the middle. CDR3 DNA sequence: TGTGCCAGCAGCTTCGGGCCGTCCTTTTCCTACGAGCAGTACTTC. It translates to CASSFGPSFSYEQYF.

The table lists this clonotype with a few counts. The gene calls are TRBV4-2 and TRBJ1-1; the D gene is possibly TRBD1 (5 bases). Germline assignment: CDR1 LGHNA and CDR2 YNFKEQ. The ends were cut back, 3 bases at V and 5 bases at J, with 10 bases in the middle. There are 13 residues in the CDR3. CDR3: CASSHGGETEAFF. The DNA for the CDR3 is TGTGCCAGCAGCCATGGGGGAGAAACTGAAGCTTTCTTT.

The chain carries TRBV2 and TRBJ2-5; D gene ambiguous. The CDR3 has 13 residues. Germline CDR1 SNHLY, CDR2 FYNNEI. The V gene lost 5 bases and the J gene lost 0 bases, with 7 bases spanning the gap. The CDR3 region has the DNA TGTGCCAGCAGTAGACTGTACCAAGAGACCCAGTACTTC. It is translated as CASSRLYQETQYF.

This clonotype was observed a few times. The chain has TRBV4-1 and TRBJ2-3; TRBD2 might be the D (5 bases). Germline V gives CDR1 MGHRA, CDR2 YSYEKL. CDR3 size: 16 residues. Trimming left V 1 base short and J 4 bases short, with 15 bases between. CDR3 in DNA: TGCGCCAGCAGCCAAGGCATATCAATCGGGGCAGATACGCAGTATTTT. Residues: CASSQGISIGADTQYF.

The gene calls are TRBV5-6 and TRBJ2-1; 14 bases agree with TRBD2. Per germline, CDR1 SGHDT and CDR2 YYEEEE. Germline trimming cut 3 bases from V and 8 bases from J; bases unmatched to any gene: 7. The CDR3 is 16 residues long. The CDR3 region is CASSWGTSGGFDEQFF. Written as DNA, the CDR3 is TGTGCCAGCAGCTGGGGGACTAGCGGGGGTTTTGATGAGCAGTTCTTC.

The chain joins TRBV10-1 to TRBJ2-3; 7 bases align to TRBD1. The CDR3 is 15 amino acids. With V trimmed by 3 bases and J by 6 bases, 9 bases remained unmatched. In germline, CDR1 is WNHNN, CDR2 SYGVQD (reference sequence). CDR3 amino acids: CASSETRDSSDTQYF. The DNA of the CDR3 is TGCGCCAGCAGTGAAACCCGGGACAGCTCGGATACGCAGTATTTT.

V and J are TRBV2 and TRBJ2-1, with D possibly matching TRBD2 (5 bases). CDR1 and CDR2 (germline): SNHLY, FYNNEI. This CDR3 spans 15 amino acids. Trimming shortened V by 4 bases and J by 2 bases, and 12 bases separated the two germline ends. CDR3 residues: CASSATTRAYNEQFF. The CDR3 nucleotides read TGTGCCAGCAGTGCGACTACTAGGGCCTACAATGAGCAGTTCTTC. Full variable domain (remainder filled in from reference TRBV2 and TRBJ2-1): EPEVTQTPSHQVTQMGQEVILRCVPISNHLYFYWYRQILGQKVEFLVSFYNNEISEKSEIFDDQFSVERPDGSNFTLKIRSTKLEDSAMYFCASSATTRAYNEQFFGPGTRLTVL.

V is TRBV13 and J is TRBJ2-2; 7 bases line up with TRBD1. From germline, CDR1 is PRHDT and CDR2 FYEKMQ (reference sequence). V lost 5 bases to trimming and J lost 4 bases; unmatched junction nucleotides: 7. The CDR3 spans 15 residues. CDR3 bases: TGTGCCAGCAGCCCCGACAGGGAGAGCACCGGGGAGCTGTTTTTT. Amino acids: CASSPDRESTGELFF.

The chain recombines TRBV7-3 with TRBJ2-3, with 7 nucleotides matching TRBD1. Germline CDR1 reads SGHTA; CDR2 reads FQGTGA. This CDR3 is built from 14 residues. V gave up 5 bases and J gave up 3 bases; unmatched junction bases: 5. Here the CDR3 DNA reads TGTGCCAGCAGCCCCGACAGGGAAACAGATACGCAGTATTTT. Protein product: CASSPDRETDTQYF.

Notes on this clonotype: One end of the junction fails to match germline, which may point to a read error. V usage is TRBV20-1 and J usage is TRBJ2-2; 10 nucleotides line up with TRBD2. The germline V gene has CDR1 DFQATT and CDR2 SNEGSKA (reference sequence). The CDR3 totals 17 residues. CDR3 DNA: TGCTGTGCTAGAGATTTAAGCGGGAGGGCCCACACCGGGGAGCTGTTTTTT. It is translated as CCARDLSGRAHTGELFF.

CDR3 DNA sequence: TGTGCCAGCAGAACTCTGATCCCGGGACAGGGCCGAAATACTAATTCACCCCTCCACTTT. Its protein product is CASRTLIPGQGRNTNSPLHF. The genes are TRBV6-2 or TRBV6-3 and TRBJ1-6; TRBD1 matches 9 bases. V trimming: 6 bases; J trimming: 6 bases; junction bases outside the gene matches: 21. CDR1 MNHEY and CDR2 SVGEGT come from the germline V gene. The CDR3 sequence is 20 residues long.

This clonotype has more than one count but fewer than ten. This CDR3 reads CASSQVAQGTQYF. For the CDR3, the DNA is TGCGCCAGCAGCCAAGTGGCCCAGGGGACCCAGTACTTC. The V gene is TRBV4-1, the J gene TRBJ2-5, with D possibly TRBD1 on 5 matching bases. CDR3 length: 13 residues. CDR1 is MGHRA, CDR2 YSYEKL, per germline. With 1 base removed from V and 7 bases from J, the gap between germline ends came to 10 bases.

The V and J genes are TRBV9 and TRBJ2-2; 8 bases line up with TRBD1. Germline lookup yields CDR1 SGDLS and CDR2 YYNGEE. Unmatched junction bases numbered 14, after V lost 2 bases and J lost 5 bases. The CDR3 loop spans 18 amino acids. CDR3 amino acids: CASSVRTQGVLETGELFF. CDR3 in DNA: TGTGCCAGCAGCGTTCGCACACAGGGGGTCCTGGAAACCGGGGAGCTGTTTTTT.

The rearrangement links TRBV19 to TRBJ1-1; D is perhaps TRBD1 (6 bases). This CDR3 spans 11 amino acids. The germline V gene has CDR1 LNHDA and CDR2 SQIVND (reference sequence). V lost 8 bases to trimming and J lost 7 bases, with 11 bases between them. The CDR3 nucleotides are TGTGCCAGTGCCGTGGACAGTGAAGCTTTCTTT. Its protein product is CASAVDSEAFF.

The rearrangement uses TRBV7-2 and TRBJ1-1; tentatively, D is TRBD1 (5 bases). The CDR3 has 15 amino acids. V shed 5 bases and J shed 3 bases, with 16 bases lying between them. The V gene's germline CDR1 is SGHTA and CDR2 FQGNSA. This chain's CDR3 is CASSPPDRVDTEAFF. The CDR3 nucleotides read TGTGCCAGCAGCCCCCCAGACAGAGTAGACACTGAAGCTTTCTTT.

This clonotype was observed a handful of times. The chain employs TRBV11-2 and TRBJ2-1; tentatively, D is TRBD1 or TRBD2 (5 bases each). Between the trimmed V and J ends, which lost 5 bases and 8 bases, there was a span of 13 bases. In germline, CDR1 is SGHAT, CDR2 FQNNGV. The CDR3 sequence is 13 residues long. DNA of the CDR3: TGTGCCAGCAGCAAACGGGGCTGGGATGAGCAGTTCTTC. Translated, it gives CASSKRGWDEQFF.

This clonotype showed up just a few times. The rearrangement uses TRBV24-1 and TRBJ2-1; unclear D gene. V shed 5 bases and J shed 4 bases, with 5 bases lying between them. This CDR3 spans 12 amino acids. Germline-derived CDR1 and CDR2 are KGHDR and SFDVKD. Here the CDR3 DNA reads TGTGCCACCAGTGTGGATTACAATGAGCAGTTCTTC. It is translated as CATSVDYNEQFF.

The chain employs TRBV12-3 or TRBV12-4 and TRBJ2-7, with TRBD2 identical over 8 bases. The CDR3 is 17 residues long. V shed 6 bases and J 6 bases; nucleotides not matched to a gene: 19. The CDR3, as DNA: TGTGCCAGCAGCCCTGAATTGGCGGGGGGTTCTGAAGGCGAGCAGTACTTC. Translation gives CASSPELAGGSEGEQYF.

The chain links TRBV19 to TRBJ2-2; the match to TRBD2 covers 11 bases. Germline V gene sequence: CDR1 LNHDA, CDR2 SQIVND (reference sequence). V dropped 5 bases and J dropped 7; count of bases not matched to a gene: 12. This CDR3 region has 17 residues. The DNA of the CDR3 is TGTGCCAGTAGTCCCTCCGGAACTAGCGGGAGAAACGGGGAGCTGTTTTTT. Protein product: CASSPSGTSGRNGELFF. The full variable domain, its missing parts supplied by reference TRBV19 and TRBJ2-2, is DGGITQSPKYLFRKEGQNVTLSCEQNLNHDAMYWYRQDPGQGLRLIYYSQIVNDFQKGDIAEGYSVSREKKESFPLTVTSAQKNPTAFYLCASSPSGTSGRNGELFFGEGSRLTVL.

CDR3 nucleotide sequence: TGTGCCAGCAGCTTACGGGTGAACAGCGCCACAGATACGCAGTATTTT. Translation gives CASSLRVNSATDTQYF. This chain connects TRBV7-3 to TRBJ2-3; no clear D gene. CDR3 length: 16 residues. Germline V CDR1 and CDR2: SGHTA, FQGTGA. The V end lost 2 bases, the J end lost 2 bases, and 14 bases lay between the germline ends. The full variable domain, rest sourced from reference TRBV7-3 and TRBJ2-3, is GAGVSQTPSNKVTEKGKYVELRCDPISGHTALYWYRQSLGQGPEFLIYFQGTGAADDSGLPNDRFFAVRPEGSVSTLKIQRTERGDSAVYLCASSLRVNSATDTQYFGPGTRLTVL.

V gene TRBV4-1 combines with J gene TRBJ1-4; 7 nucleotides align to TRBD1. V lost 2 bases and J lost 7; bases outside the gene matches: 4. This CDR3 contains 14 residues. Germline-derived CDR1 and CDR2 are MGHRA and YSYEKL. CDR3 region: CASSQWDSTEKLFF. CDR3 in DNA: TGCGCCAGCAGCCAATGGGACAGCACTGAAAAACTGTTTTTT.

This clonotype was counted a few times. The chain links TRBV4-1 to TRBJ2-7, with TRBD2 matching 8 bases. In germline, CDR1 is MGHRA, CDR2 YSYEKL. With V trimmed by 2 bases and J by 11 bases, 8 bases remained unmatched. The CDR3 is made up of 13 amino acids. This CDR3 is CASSQTRRGVEYF. DNA for the CDR3: TGCGCCAGCAGCCAAACTAGGCGGGGGGTGGAGTACTTC.

The gene calls are TRBV6-2 or TRBV6-3 and TRBJ2-7; TRBD2 aligns across 10 bases. The V gene end was trimmed by 8 bases and the J gene end by 0 bases; junction bases not matched to a gene: 7. The CDR3 runs 15 residues. The germline V gene has CDR1 MNHEY and CDR2 SVGEGT. The CDR3 coding sequence is TGTGCCAGCTTGACATGGACTAGCGGCTCCTACGAGCAGTACTTC. It encodes CASLTWTSGSYEQYF.

The rearrangement links TRBV7-9 to TRBJ2-7; TRBD1 aligns across 10 bases. The CDR3 consists of 15 residues. V shed 5 bases and J 2 bases; nucleotides not matched to a gene: 6. Germline-derived CDR1 and CDR2 are SEHNR and FQNEAQ (reference sequence). The DNA for the CDR3 is TGTGCCAGCAGCCCGACGACAGGGGGCACCTACGAGCAGTACTTC. Residues: CASSPTTGGTYEQYF.

This rearrangement joins TRBV11-1 to TRBJ2-3; D tentatively reads TRBD1 or TRBD2 (5 bases each). The germline V gene has CDR1 SGHAT and CDR2 FQDESV (reference sequence). The CDR3 sequence is 11 residues long. V gave up 8 bases and J gave up 6 bases, with 9 bases separating them. The CDR3 here is CASGTGDTQYF. The CDR3 DNA reads as TGTGCCAGCGGGACGGGGGATACGCAGTATTTT.

The chain combines TRBV29-1 with TRBJ2-3; 8 bases align to TRBD1. This CDR3 is built from 17 residues. Germline assignment: CDR1 SQVTM and CDR2 ANQGSEA. J lost 5 bases, V lost 1 base, and 14 bases had no gene match. CDR3: CSVEGGQGAITRDTQYF. The CDR3 DNA sequence: TGCAGCGTTGAAGGTGGGCAGGGGGCTATCACCCGAGATACGCAGTATTTT.

The table lists this clonotype with a few counts. J is TRBJ1-1 and V is TRBV5-1; D unresolved. This CDR3 has 14 amino acids. The V gene's germline CDR1 is SGHRS and CDR2 YFSETQ. With 0 bases removed from V and 6 bases from J, the gap between germline ends came to 12 bases. CDR3 bases: TGCGCCAGCAGCTTGGGCCTCGGGCCCCCTGAAGCTTTCTTT. Translation: CASSLGLGPPEAFF.

This clonotype was detected only a few times. The chain employs TRBV27 and TRBJ2-1; 7 bases align to TRBD1. V lost 6 bases, J lost 8 bases, and 10 bases stayed unmatched. The length of the CDR3 is 14 residues. CDR1 is MNHEY and CDR2 is SMNVEV in the germline V gene (reference sequence). The CDR3 DNA sequence: TGTGCCAGCAGCTCTTTGACAGGGATCGATGAGCAGTTCTTC. Translated: CASSSLTGIDEQFF.

In its sample, this clonotype was seen a few times. The V and J genes are TRBV4-1 and TRBJ2-1; 9 bases are a match to TRBD1. The V and J ends lost 3 bases and 2 bases, in that order; junction bases with no gene match: 5. CDR1 is MGHRA, CDR2 YSYEKL, per germline. There are 16 residues in the CDR3. Written as DNA, the CDR3 is TGCGCCAGCAGCCAGAGCCGGGACAGGGCCTACAATGAGCAGTTCTTC. Its protein product is CASSQSRDRAYNEQFF.

A few counts support this clonotype. This chain links TRBV28 with TRBJ2-2, with 12 bases aligning to TRBD2. This CDR3 region has 19 residues. V gave up 5 bases and J gave up 0 bases; unmatched junction bases: 10. The germline V gene has CDR1 MDHEN and CDR2 SYDVKM. The CDR3 loop is CASSTLRLAGAANTGELFF. The CDR3 DNA reads TGTGCCAGCAGTACCCTAAGACTAGCGGGAGCGGCGAACACCGGGGAGCTGTTTTTT.